Each of the 20 T cell receptor beta chains below was sequenced from the same sample in a study of blood T cell repertoires in COVID-19. The data were produced by immunoSEQ multiplex PCR, yet TCRdb's version contains in-frame clones alone and is incomplete. The sample has 100,000 to 150,000 clones; around four fifths are singletons. Source material: peripheral blood. All receptors come from a man aged 80 or over with COVID-19, enrolled during active disease.

V and J are TRBV18 and TRBJ2-5, with TRBD1 matching over 10 bases. Looked up from germline, CDR1 is KGHSH and CDR2 is LQKENI. With V trimmed by 4 bases and J by 1 base, 15 bases remained unmatched. The CDR3 sequence is 19 residues long. In nucleotides, the CDR3 is TGTGCCAGCTCACTCCGGGACAGGGGAAATAGCGGGTTCCAAGAGACCCAGTACTTC. Translated: CASSLRDRGNSGFQETQYF.

The chain couples TRBV27 to TRBJ2-3; maybe TRBD1 (5 bases). The CDR3 totals 17 residues. Germline CDR1 reads MNHEY; CDR2 reads SMNVEV (reference sequence). V dropped 0 bases and J dropped 3 bases, with 16 bases sitting between them. The CDR3 bases are TGTGCCAGCAGTTTATCGCTTGGTGACAGTGTAACAGATACGCAGTATTTT. Its translation is CASSLSLGDSVTDTQYF.

The chain recombines TRBV29-1 with TRBJ1-6; 9 positions agree with TRBD1. This CDR3 contains 13 residues. In germline, CDR1 is SQVTM, CDR2 ANQGSEA. The junction had 2 bases not matched to a gene; V was cut back by 4 bases and J by 7 bases. The CDR3 loop reads CSVGTGENSPLHF. The CDR3 DNA is TGCAGCGTTGGGACAGGGGAAAATTCACCCCTCCACTTT.

This clone was seen more than once but under ten times. The V and J genes are TRBV9 and TRBJ2-7, with TRBD1 matching 8 bases. The CDR3 has 14 amino acids. V trimming: 3 bases; J trimming: 3 bases; junction bases outside the gene matches: 5. The germline CDR1 and CDR2 sequences are SGDLS and YYNGEE. The CDR3: CASSAEDRDYEQYF. In DNA form, the CDR3 reads TGTGCCAGCAGCGCCGAGGACAGGGACTACGAGCAGTACTTC.

V gene TRBV15 combines with J gene TRBJ2-7, with D tentatively TRBD1 (6 bases). V was shortened by 2 bases and J by 2 bases, with 7 bases between the two germline ends. Germline lookup yields CDR1 LNHNV and CDR2 YYDKDF (reference sequence). The CDR3 spans 13 residues. DNA of the CDR3: TGTGCCACCAGCAGATGGGGGCCCTACGAGCAGTACTTC. This encodes CATSRWGPYEQYF.

This chain links TRBV6-5 with TRBJ2-3, with 7 bases matching TRBD1. The length of the CDR3 is 15 residues. V shed 6 bases, J shed 2 bases, and the junction held 8 bases outside the gene matches. Germline V lookup: CDR1 MNHEY, CDR2 SVGAGI. CDR3 region: CASSFTQGTTDTQYF. CDR3 coding DNA: TGTGCCAGCAGCTTCACACAGGGGACCACAGATACGCAGTATTTT.

The chain employs TRBV29-1 and TRBJ2-3, with 9 nucleotides matching TRBD1. J gave up 2 bases and V 7 bases, and 7 bases lay outside the gene matches. CDR1 and CDR2 from the germline V gene are SQVTM and ANQGSEA. This CDR3 comprises 14 residues. CDR3 sequence: CSAEDRGITDTQYF. CDR3 nucleotide sequence: TGCAGCGCCGAGGACAGGGGCATCACAGATACGCAGTATTTT.

This clone was observed a handful of times. The V call is TRBV4-3, the J call TRBJ1-2; TRBD1 matches 8 bases. The CDR3 has 15 residues. The germline gives CDR1 LGHNA, CDR2 YSLEER. The J segment lost 7 bases and the V segment lost 5 bases, leaving 12 bases of the junction unmatched. The CDR3 bases are TGCGCCAGCAGCGAGGACAGGGTGATCGGTACTGGCTACACCTTC. Translation: CASSEDRVIGTGYTF.

In this sample, this clone turned up a few times. Here the CDR3 reads CASSLEGGRGYTF. In DNA, the CDR3 is TGTGCCAGCAGCTTAGAAGGGGGCCGAGGCTACACCTTC. The chain combines TRBV7-9 with TRBJ1-2, with 7 bases identical to TRBD1. V was pared by 1 base and J by 8 bases, with 4 bases of the junction left unmatched. This CDR3 has 13 residues. Per the germline V gene, CDR1 is SEHNR and CDR2 is FQNEAQ (reference sequence). Supplemented by reference TRBV7-9 and TRBJ1-2, the full variable domain reads DTGVSQNPRHKITKRGQNVTFRCDPISEHNRLYWYRQTLGQGPEFLTYFQNEAQLEKSRLLSDRFSAERPKGSFSTLEIQRTEQGDSAMYLCASSLEGGRGYTFGSGTRLTVV.

The CDR3 loop is CASSSLTNTGELFF. Here the CDR3 DNA reads TGTGCCAGCAGCTCCCTTACTAACACCGGGGAGCTGTTTTTT. This chain connects TRBV11-1 to TRBJ2-2; D ambiguous. Trimming left V 4 bases short and J 2 bases short, with 8 bases between. Germline-derived CDR1 and CDR2 are SGHAT and FQDESV (reference sequence). The CDR3 is made up of 14 amino acids.

The rearrangement uses TRBV7-2 and TRBJ1-4; maybe TRBD1 (5 bases). The length of the CDR3 is 15 residues. Germline values: CDR1 SGHTA, CDR2 FQGNSA. The V and J ends lost 2 bases and 6 bases respectively, with 13 bases between them. CDR3 in amino acids: CASSLRGTRYEKLFF. The CDR3 bases are TGTGCCAGCAGCTTACGCGGGACGCGGTATGAAAAACTGTTTTTT.

The chain couples TRBV6-6 to TRBJ1-2; no reliable D call. The V gene's germline CDR1 is MNHNY and CDR2 SVGAGI (reference sequence). The ends were cut back, 6 bases at V and 0 bases at J, with 11 bases in the middle. CDR3 size: 14 residues. The CDR3 nucleotides read TGTGCCAGCAGAAGCCTCTTCCCTAACTATGGCTACACCTTC. Translating gives CASRSLFPNYGYTF.

The V call is TRBV5-6, the J call TRBJ2-2, with 9 bases that match TRBD1. V lost 4 bases, J lost 7 bases, and 11 bases stayed unmatched. The CDR3 is 16 amino acids. The germline V gene has CDR1 SGHDT and CDR2 YYEEEE. The DNA of the CDR3 is TGTGCCAGCAGCCACATAACAGGGGGCGTATTCGGGGAGCTGTTTTTT. Translated, it gives CASSHITGGVFGELFF.

This clone was seen once. V usage is TRBV28 and J usage is TRBJ1-1, with TRBD1 matching 10 bases. V lost 4 bases to trimming and J lost 5 bases; unmatched junction nucleotides: 7. Germline-derived CDR1 and CDR2 are MDHEN and SYDVKM. This CDR3 is built from 15 residues. Written as DNA, the CDR3 is TGTGCCAGCAGTTACCCGACAGGGGGCTTAACTGAAGCTTTCTTT. It is translated as CASSYPTGGLTEAFF.

This chain joins TRBV6-5 and TRBJ2-7, with D perhaps matching TRBD2 (5 bases). V lost 2 bases and J lost 1, with 9 bases in between. The CDR3 extends over 14 amino acids. CDR1 and CDR2 (germline): MNHEY, SVGAGI. This CDR3 is CASSYGSGSYEQYF. CDR3 DNA: TGTGCCAGCAGTTACGGGAGTGGGTCCTACGAGCAGTACTTC.

This clone was detected a few times. The same CDR3 also results from other DNA sequences found in this sample. This rearrangement joins TRBV5-1 to TRBJ2-1; 10 nucleotides align to TRBD2. The CDR3 loop spans 16 amino acids. CDR1 is SGHRS, CDR2 YFSETQ, per germline. Trimming removed 2 bases from V and 0 bases from J; junction bases left unmatched: 2. The CDR3 DNA reads as TGCGCCAGCAGCTTAGCTAGCGGGAGCTCCTACAATGAGCAGTTCTTC. Its translation: CASSLASGSSYNEQFF.

This clone has just a few counts. V usage is TRBV18 and J usage is TRBJ1-4, with 9 bases fitting TRBD1. The CDR3 length is 13 residues. V gave up 8 bases and J gave up 2 bases; unmatched junction bases: 0. CDR1 and CDR2 (germline): KGHSH, LQKENI. CDR3 sequence: CASGQGTNEKLFF. The CDR3 region has the DNA TGTGCCAGCGGACAGGGGACTAATGAAAAACTGTTTTTT.

The chain joins TRBV5-6 to TRBJ2-2, with D perhaps TRBD2 (5 bases). The CDR3 has 13 residues. Germline V gives CDR1 SGHDT, CDR2 YYEEEE. V was shortened by 4 bases and J by 4 bases, with 8 bases between the two germline ends. The CDR3 coding sequence is TGTGCCAGCAGCACACGGGGCACCGGGGAGCTGTTTTTT. Translating it yields CASSTRGTGELFF.

The count of this clone is one. This sequence joins TRBV7-3 and TRBJ2-2, with TRBD1 as a possible D gene (5 bases). The CDR3 has 16 residues. Trimming left V 0 bases short and J 2 bases short, with 10 bases between. Germline V lookup: CDR1 SGHTA, CDR2 FQGTGA. CDR3 sequence reads: CASSLTRDSNTGELFF. In DNA, the CDR3 is TGTGCCAGCAGCTTAACACGCGACAGCAACACCGGGGAGCTGTTTTTT.

The genes are TRBV7-2 and TRBJ1-4, with TRBD1 identical over 7 bases. The CDR3 spans 14 residues. Germline CDR1 SGHTA, CDR2 FQGNSA. Trimming removed 5 bases from V and 8 bases from J; junction bases left unmatched: 8. The CDR3: CASSLTGAREKLFF. CDR3 DNA: TGTGCCAGCAGCCTTACAGGGGCCAGGGAAAAACTGTTTTTT.